This TCR beta chain was observed in a study of blood T cell repertoires in COVID-19. Study background: Researchers got acute and convalescent COVID-19 samples from the United States, Italy and Spain. The cDNA or gDNA used as material had been derived from T cells, B-cell-depleted T cells, or PBMCs.

Per the study methods: Amplification of reference gene primers was used by the study to estimate nucleated cell counts. Only in-frame clones appear in the TCRdb table, and some are missing; sequencing was by immunoSEQ multiplex PCR. V, J and clone size are those of that table, while D and trimming were read from the DNA. Of approximately 25,000 clones in the sample, 91% were seen once. This clone was counted only a few times. CDR1 SNHLY and CDR2 FYNNEI come from the germline V gene. The J segment lost 11 bases and the V segment lost 3 bases, leaving 13 bases of the junction unmatched. The CDR3 totals 15 residues.

What was sequenced was peripheral blood. The TCR sequence derives from a human donor with active COVID-19. The donor label of this sample is uncertain. The genes are TRBV2 and TRBJ2-3, with 8 bases aligning to TRBD2. For the CDR3, the DNA is TGTGCCAGCAGTGAGAGGCAGTCGGGGGGGCATTGGCAGTATTTT. Translation: CASSERQSGGHWQYF.